The entry that follows covers one T cell receptor beta chain sequence. This entry belongs to a study of response to subunit inactivated influenza vaccine. TCRdb reanalysed the RT-PCR reads using MiXCR and keeps one entry per CDR3 protein. This sample yields approximately 700,000 distinct CDR3 sequences, of which 15% to 17% are seen a single time; about 9.9% belongs to the top ten. The CDR3 runs to 15 residues. Between the trimmed V and J ends, which lost 0 bases and 5 bases, there was a span of 14 bases. The germline V gene has CDR1 SGHRS and CDR2 YFSETQ. The sequence was obtained from a man in his fifties or sixties who received an inactivated influenza vaccine. The material sequenced was PBMCs from blood, taken approximately 12 days after vaccination. The chain uses TRBV5-1 and TRBJ2-5, with D maybe TRBD2 (6 bases). The CDR3 sequence is CASSLGRGREETQYF. The CDR3 DNA reads as TGCGCCAGCAGCTTGGGCCGGGGACGGGAGGAGACCCAGTACTTC.